Each of the 20 T cell receptor beta chains below was sequenced from the same sample in a study of radiation and T cells in renal cell carcinoma. Libraries were prepared by immunoSEQ multiplex PCR; TCRdb keeps only in-frame clonotypes and omits some of them. The sample yields approximately 90,000 clones, approximately 86% seen once. The time point here: baseline pretreatment blood. Documented treatment: 15 Gy SBRT to primary tumor, nephrectomy 4 weeks later. The sample in question was blood, obtained from a patient whose treatment included radiotherapy and nephrectomy. These TCRs come from a man in his fifties or sixties with renal cell carcinoma.

The J gene is TRBJ2-7, the V gene TRBV20-1; D could derive from TRBD1 or TRBD2 (5 bases each). The CDR3 consists of 11 residues. Germline CDR1 DFQATT, CDR2 SNEGSKA (reference sequence). V was shortened by 5 bases and J by 6 bases, with 11 bases between the two germline ends. The CDR3 loop is CSARDGREQYF. CDR3 coding DNA: TGCAGTGCTCGGGACGGGCGCGAGCAGTACTTC.

This clone occurred a few times. The J gene is TRBJ2-1, the V gene TRBV6-1; 12 positions agree with TRBD2. The CDR3 loop spans 15 amino acids. Germline CDR1 and CDR2: MNHNS and SASEGT. The ends lost 2 bases at V and 14 bases at J; junction bases unmatched: 10. CDR3 bases: TGTGCCAGCAGTGAAACTGAGACTAGCGGGGGCGAGAAGTTCTTC. This codes for CASSETETSGGEKFF.

The chain carries TRBV6-5 and TRBJ1-1; unclear D gene. The V end lost 2 bases, the J end lost 1 base, and 11 bases lay between the germline ends. Germline lookup yields CDR1 MNHEY and CDR2 SVGAGI. There are 15 residues in the CDR3. The CDR3 DNA is TGTGCCAGCAGTTACAGGAGCATTGCGAACACTGAAGCTTTCTTT. Encoded protein: CASSYRSIANTEAFF.

The V call is TRBV15, the J call TRBJ2-1; TRBD2 aligns across 9 bases. The CDR3 runs to 15 residues. In germline, CDR1 is LNHNV, CDR2 YYDKDF (reference sequence). V gave up 0 bases and J gave up 10 bases; unmatched junction bases: 7. This CDR3 reads CATSRDQGLAEEQFF. CDR3 nucleotide sequence: TGTGCCACCAGCAGAGATCAGGGACTAGCTGAAGAGCAGTTCTTC. Based on the CDR3 plus reference TRBV15 and TRBJ2-1, the full variable domain is DAMVIQNPRYQVTQFGKPVTLSCSQTLNHNVMYWYQQKSSQAPKLLFHYYDKDFNNEADTPDNFQSRRPNTSFCFLDIRSPGLGDTAMYLCATSRDQGLAEEQFFGPGTRLTVL.

The J gene is TRBJ2-4, the V gene TRBV19, with D perhaps given as TRBD1 or TRBD2 (5 bases each). CDR3 length: 13 amino acids. Trimming stripped 4 bases from V and 10 bases from J, with 14 bases between. CDR1 is LNHDA, CDR2 SQIVND, per germline (reference sequence). The CDR3 spells CASSRPGPNIQYF. Here the CDR3 DNA reads TGTGCCAGTAGTAGACCGGGACCTAATATTCAGTACTTC.

The rearrangement joins TRBV2 to TRBJ1-1, with 8 bases aligning to TRBD1. The ends lost 4 bases at V and 8 bases at J; junction bases unmatched: 6. The CDR3 runs 13 residues. CDR1 SNHLY and CDR2 FYNNEI come from the germline V gene. The CDR3 loop is CASSGQGLQEAFF. In DNA, the CDR3 is TGTGCCAGCAGTGGACAGGGGCTACAGGAAGCTTTCTTT.

The count of this clone is one. This chain connects TRBV4-3 to TRBJ2-5, with 8 bases lining up with TRBD2. Matching the DNA end better, TRBJ2-7 makes the J call doubtful. This CDR3 spans 15 amino acids. Germline CDR1 reads LGHNA; CDR2 reads YSLEER. The CDR3 region is CASSQATSVTYEQYF. In DNA, the CDR3 is TGCGCCAGCAGCCAAGCGACTAGCGTTACCTACGAGCAGTACTTC.

CDR3 nucleotide sequence: TGTGCCATCAGTGAGTCAGGGGACAGTGTAGCAACCTACGAGCAGTACTTC. Translation: CAISESGDSVATYEQYF. This rearrangement joins TRBV10-3 to TRBJ2-7, with 7 nucleotides matching TRBD1. The CDR3 has 17 amino acids. The junction had 10 bases not matched to a gene; V was cut back by 0 bases and J by 2 bases. CDR1 is ENHRY, CDR2 SYGVKD, per germline.

The gene calls are TRBV28 and TRBJ2-7; D not certain. The ends were cut back, 4 bases at V and 6 bases at J, with 10 bases in the middle. There are 12 residues in the CDR3. Germline V gives CDR1 MDHEN, CDR2 SYDVKM. The CDR3 DNA reads TGTGCCAGCAGTTCCCTATTCCGCGAGCAGTACTTC. As protein: CASSSLFREQYF. The full variable domain, in which reference TRBV28 and TRBJ2-7 provide the parts outside the CDR3, is DVKVTQSSRYLVKRTGEKVFLECVQDMDHENMFWYRQDPGLGLRLIYFSYDVKMKEKGDIPEGYSVSREKKERFSLILESASTNQTSMYLCASSSLFREQYFGPGTRLTVT.

This rearrangement joins TRBV7-3 to TRBJ2-3; 9 bases agree with TRBD2. The germline gives CDR1 SGHTA, CDR2 FQGTGA. The length of the CDR3 is 14 residues. J was trimmed by 4 bases and V by 5 bases; bases with no gene match: 4. The CDR3 DNA reads TGTGCCAGCAGCGTCGCGGGGGGGTCAGATACGCAGTATTTT. Its protein is CASSVAGGSDTQYF.

The rearrangement links TRBV4-2 to TRBJ1-2; the D is unclear. The germline V and J ends were trimmed by 0 bases and 6 bases, with 8 bases remaining between them. This CDR3 has 13 amino acids. The germline V gene has CDR1 LGHNA and CDR2 YNFKEQ. Here the CDR3 DNA reads TGTGCCAGCAGCCAAGATGGCGTGGATGGCTACACCTTC. Amino acid sequence: CASSQDGVDGYTF.

The CDR3 loop reads CASSYLLGTSSYNEQFF. The CDR3 bases are TGTGCCAGCAGCTATCTCCTAGGGACTAGCTCCTACAATGAGCAGTTCTTC. The V call is TRBV7-2, the J call TRBJ2-1, with 8 bases matching TRBD2. The CDR3 extends over 17 amino acids. V was pared by 4 bases and J by 0 bases, with 8 bases of the junction left unmatched. Germline loops: CDR1 SGHTA, CDR2 FQGNSA.

J is TRBJ2-2 and V is TRBV7-2; 7 bases match TRBD1. In germline, CDR1 is SGHTA, CDR2 FQGNSA. This CDR3 spans 15 amino acids. The J segment lost 1 base and the V segment lost 5 bases, leaving 4 bases of the junction unmatched. CDR3 DNA sequence: TGTGCCAGCAGCATCGGACAGGTGAACACCGGGGAGCTGTTTTTT. It encodes CASSIGQVNTGELFF. The full variable domain, rest sourced from reference TRBV7-2 and TRBJ2-2, is GAGVSQSPSNKVTEKGKDVELRCDPISGHTALYWYRQSLGQGLEFLIYFQGNSAPDKSGLPSDRFSAERTGGSVSTLTIQRTQQEDSAVYLCASSIGQVNTGELFFGEGSRLTVL.

This rearrangement joins TRBV5-1 to TRBJ1-4; D is possibly TRBD1 (5 bases). Germline V lookup: CDR1 SGHRS, CDR2 YFSETQ. CDR3 length equals 13 residues. The germline V and J ends were trimmed by 4 bases and 5 bases, with 9 bases remaining between them. The CDR3 nucleotides read TGCGCCAGCAGCCGGGACCTCAATGAAAAACTGTTTTTT. It yields the protein CASSRDLNEKLFF.

The chain has TRBV15 and TRBJ2-1; D may match TRBD1 or TRBD2 (5 bases each). Trimming removed 5 bases from V and 2 bases from J, with 7 bases in between. The germline gives CDR1 LNHNV, CDR2 YYDKDF (reference sequence). The CDR3 has 13 amino acids. The CDR3 DNA sequence: TGTGCCACCAGCTGGGGGACCTACAATGAGCAGTTCTTC. This codes for CATSWGTYNEQFF.

The gene calls are TRBV5-5 and TRBJ1-1, with 7 positions matching TRBD1. Per germline, CDR1 SGHKS and CDR2 YYEKEE (reference sequence). Trimming at V came to 2 bases and at J to 6 bases, leaving 4 bases not matched to a gene. The CDR3 is 13 residues long. The CDR3 sequence: CASSFRGTPEAFF. CDR3 DNA sequence: TGTGCCAGCAGCTTCAGGGGGACCCCTGAAGCTTTCTTT.

This clone is a singleton in its sample. CDR3 nucleotides: TGTGCCAGCAGCTTAGTTGGGGGGCCTAACTATGGCTACACCTTC. This encodes CASSLVGGPNYGYTF. The chain uses TRBV11-2 and TRBJ1-2; tentative D call: TRBD1 (6 bases). Trimming cost V 1 base and J 0 bases, with 9 bases left between them. Germline CDR1 and CDR2: SGHAT and FQNNGV. This CDR3 comprises 15 residues.

The chain couples TRBV7-6 to TRBJ1-5; tentative D call: TRBD1 (6 bases). The CDR3 contains 15 residues. Trimming shortened V by 0 bases and J by 4 bases, and 10 bases separated the two germline ends. Germline lookup yields CDR1 SGHVS and CDR2 FNYEAQ. CDR3 region: CASSLAQGSNQPQHF. The CDR3 coding sequence is TGTGCCAGCAGCTTAGCACAGGGATCAAATCAGCCCCAGCATTTT.

This clone occurred once. The chain combines TRBV5-3 with TRBJ2-7, with D possibly called TRBD1 or TRBD2 (5 bases each). Being an ORF, TRBV5-3 has a function that is uncertain. The CDR3 contains 19 residues. The germline V and J ends were trimmed by 5 bases and 5 bases, with 32 bases remaining between them. CDR3 in amino acids: CARSQDRDGRVTEGNEQYF. The CDR3 DNA reads TGTGCCAGAAGTCAAGACCGGGACGGACGAGTTACCGAGGGGAACGAGCAGTACTTC.

This chain links TRBV5-1 with TRBJ2-5; D may be TRBD2 (6 bases). In germline, CDR1 is SGHRS, CDR2 YFSETQ. The CDR3 covers 15 residues. Between the trimmed V and J ends, which lost 3 bases and 5 bases, there was a span of 17 bases. This CDR3 is CASSSQPTGTETQYF. CDR3 in DNA: TGCGCCAGCAGCTCCCAACCCACGGGGACTGAGACCCAGTACTTC.